A selection of T cell receptor beta chains follows, all from one sample in a study of blood T cell repertoires in COVID-19. Generated by immunoSEQ multiplex PCR, the TCRdb table keeps only in-frame clones and is missing some. The sample has about 30,000 clones; around 87% are singletons. The specimen was peripheral blood. The receptors stem from a man in his 70s with acute or convalescent COVID-19. CDR3s leave out the opening cysteine and the closing phenylalanine or tryptophan.

v_call	j_call	cdr3_aa
TRBV7-2	TRBJ1-6	ASSSWGGRQSPLH
TRBV7-2	TRBJ2-5	ASSYFGGTQY
TRBV13	TRBJ1-1	ASSFFSGGRTEAF
TRBV12-3/TRBV12-4	TRBJ1-1	ASSLLLVEAF
TRBV6-1	TRBJ2-1	ASSDAGAEGEQF
TRBV3-1/TRBV3-2	TRBJ1-1	ASSHEPGGAGEAF
TRBV5-6	TRBJ1-1	ASRMWADTEAF
TRBV7-2	TRBJ2-7	ASSKDFIYEQY
TRBV4-1	TRBJ2-5	ASSQAGLGETQY
TRBV6-6	TRBJ1-4	ASKLSNEKLF
TRBV12-3/TRBV12-4	TRBJ2-3	ASRMAVADTQY
TRBV28	TRBJ2-7	ASSPPGGGFHEQY
TRBV7-9	TRBJ1-5	ASSAYRDQPQH
TRBV9	TRBJ2-1	ASSVHSGRDLPEQF
TRBV30	TRBJ1-4	AWSLRGTGVGKLF
TRBV7-2	TRBJ1-5	ASSLPGPGQPQH
TRBV6-6	TRBJ2-7	ASSSGLAGAEQY
TRBV5-4	TRBJ1-2	ATNPGARANYGYT
TRBV7-9	TRBJ2-5	ASSFSGSTETQY
TRBV18	TRBJ1-6	ASSPSTGNSPLH
TRBV9	TRBJ2-2	ASSFSGGTGELF
TRBV10-3	TRBJ2-7	AGAGTSVPYEQY
TRBV19	TRBJ2-7	ASSIDRGYAAEQY
TRBV4-1	TRBJ1-4	ASSPQGLANEKLF